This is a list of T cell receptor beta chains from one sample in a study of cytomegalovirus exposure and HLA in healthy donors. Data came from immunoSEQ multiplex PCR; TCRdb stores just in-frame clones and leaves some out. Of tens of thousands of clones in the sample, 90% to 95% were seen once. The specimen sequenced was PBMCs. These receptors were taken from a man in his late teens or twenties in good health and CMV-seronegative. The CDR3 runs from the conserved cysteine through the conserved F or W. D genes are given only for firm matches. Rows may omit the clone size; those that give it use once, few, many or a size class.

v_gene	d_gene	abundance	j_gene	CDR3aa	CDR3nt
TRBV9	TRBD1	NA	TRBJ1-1	CASSVAIGQGAFF	TGTGCCAGCAGCGTAGCTATTGGACAGGGAGCTTTCTTT
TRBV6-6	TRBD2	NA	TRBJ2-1	CASSYPAGGIYNEQFF	TGTGCCAGCAGTTACCCCGCGGGAGGGATTTACAATGAGCAGTTCTTC
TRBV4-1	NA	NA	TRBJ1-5	CASSQDIRTEGQPQHF	TGCGCCAGCAGCCAAGATATCCGGACTGAGGGCCAGCCCCAGCATTTT
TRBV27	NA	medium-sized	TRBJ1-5	CASSLLSPNQPQHF	TGTGCCAGCAGTTTATTAAGCCCCAATCAGCCCCAGCATTTT
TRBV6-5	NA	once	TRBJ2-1	CASSYLGSSYNEQFF	TGTGCCAGCAGTTACTTGGGGAGCTCCTACAATGAGCAGTTCTTC
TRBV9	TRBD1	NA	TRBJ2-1	CASSATGTGRNEQFF	TGTGCCAGCAGCGCCACCGGGACAGGGCGTAATGAGCAGTTCTTC
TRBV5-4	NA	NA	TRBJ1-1	CASSSGIASRNTEAFF	TGTGCCAGCAGCTCAGGGATTGCTTCGCGGAACACTGAAGCTTTCTTT
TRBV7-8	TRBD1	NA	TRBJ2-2	CASSLAWTGRELFF	TGTGCCAGCAGCTTAGCGTGGACAGGGCGGGAGCTGTTTTTT
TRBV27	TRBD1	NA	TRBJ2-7	CASRRSRDRASEQYF	TGTGCCAGCAGAAGGTCCCGGGACAGGGCTTCCGAGCAGTACTTC
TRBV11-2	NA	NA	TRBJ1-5	CASSLELNNQPQHF	TGTGCCAGCAGCTTAGAACTGAACAATCAGCCCCAGCATTTT
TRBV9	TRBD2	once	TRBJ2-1	CASSVGTSGGNEQFF	TGTGCCAGCAGCGTAGGGACTAGCGGGGGCAATGAGCAGTTCTTC
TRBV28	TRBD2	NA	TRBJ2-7	CASSGTSGGFSYEQYF	TGTGCCAGCAGTGGGACTAGCGGGGGCTTCTCCTACGAGCAGTACTTC
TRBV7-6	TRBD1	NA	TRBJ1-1	CASSFHRGPGMNTEAFF	TGTGCCAGCAGCTTCCACAGGGGGCCCGGGATGAACACTGAAGCTTTCTTT
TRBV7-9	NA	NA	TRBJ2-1	CASSLDGGSYRDNEQFF	TGTGCCAGCAGCTTAGATGGGGGGTCGTACAGAGACAATGAGCAGTTCTTC
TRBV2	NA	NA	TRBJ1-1	CASRRGLEAFF	TGTGCCAGCCGGCGGGGCCTTGAAGCTTTCTTT
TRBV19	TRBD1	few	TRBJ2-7	CASSSRDRAYEQYF	TGTGCCAGTAGTTCCCGGGACAGGGCTTACGAGCAGTACTTC
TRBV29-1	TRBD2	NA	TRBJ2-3	CSAQRGSTDTQYF	TGCAGCGCCCAGCGGGGGAGCACAGATACGCAGTATTTT
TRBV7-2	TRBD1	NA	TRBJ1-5	CASSLVRTGDTNGQPQHF	TGTGCCAGCAGCTTAGTTCGGACAGGAGATACAAACGGTCAGCCCCAGCATTTT
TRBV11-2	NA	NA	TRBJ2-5	CASSLDQLGAETQYF	TGTGCCAGCAGCTTAGATCAGTTAGGGGCAGAGACCCAGTACTTC
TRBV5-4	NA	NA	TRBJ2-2	CASSSGVGLAGELFF	TGTGCCAGCAGTTCGGGAGTAGGGCTTGCCGGGGAGCTGTTTTTT
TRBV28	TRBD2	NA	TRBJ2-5	CASSSPGLAEQETQYF	TGTGCCAGCAGTTCCCCGGGACTAGCAGAACAAGAGACCCAGTACTTC
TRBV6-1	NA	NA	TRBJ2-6	CASSEGQIRSGANVLTF	TGTGCCAGCAGCGAAGGGCAGATCCGCTCTGGGGCCAACGTCCTGACTTTC
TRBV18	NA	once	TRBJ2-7	CASSPPIEGRSSYEQYF	TGTGCCAGCTCACCACCGATAGAGGGAAGGAGCTCCTACGAGCAGTACTTC
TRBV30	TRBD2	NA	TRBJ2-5	CAWSPLGLAGETQYF	TGTGCCTGGAGTCCCCTGGGACTAGCGGGAGAGACCCAGTACTTC
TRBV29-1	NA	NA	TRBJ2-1	CSVTSASREQFF	TGCAGCGTCACCTCCGCTAGCAGGGAGCAGTTCTTC
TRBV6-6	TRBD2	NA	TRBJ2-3	CASIGTSGTDTQYF	TGTGCCAGCATTGGGACTAGCGGCACAGATACGCAGTATTTT
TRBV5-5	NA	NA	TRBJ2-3	CASSLPGFRSTDTQYF	TGTGCCAGCAGCTTGCCAGGGTTCCGGAGCACAGATACGCAGTATTTT
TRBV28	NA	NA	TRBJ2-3	CASSWSYDSYTDTQYF	TGTGCCAGCAGTTGGTCTTATGACAGTTACACAGATACGCAGTATTTT
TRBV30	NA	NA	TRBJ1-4	CAWSRQGLEKLFF	TGTGCCTGGAGTCGGCAGGGCTTGGAAAAACTGTTTTTT
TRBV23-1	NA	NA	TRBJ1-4	CASSQSPGAEEKLFF	TGCGCCAGCAGTCAATCGCCAGGGGCAGAGGAAAAACTGTTTTTT
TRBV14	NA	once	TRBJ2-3	CASSASRDTQYF	TGTGCCAGCAGCGCGTCACGGGATACGCAGTATTTT
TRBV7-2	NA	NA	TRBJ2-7	CASSLNSREQYF	TGTGCCAGCAGCTTAAATAGCCGCGAGCAGTACTTC
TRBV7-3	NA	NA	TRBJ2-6	CASSLGGGSSGANVLTF	TGTGCCAGCAGCTTAGGAGGAGGAAGCTCTGGGGCCAACGTCCTGACTTTC
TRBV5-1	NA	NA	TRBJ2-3	CASSLYQSTDTQYF	TGCGCCAGCAGCTTGTACCAGAGCACAGATACGCAGTATTTT